What follows is one T cell receptor (beta chain) and its context. This record comes from a study of T cells expressing NK-cell markers. TCRdb reprocessed the 5' RACE reads; each CDR3 protein has one entry and no DNA is given. The sample totals roughly 450,000 distinct CDR3 sequences. There are 16 residues in the CDR3. CDR1 is SGDLS and CDR2 is YYNGEE in the germline V gene. This chain uses TRBV9 with TRBJ1-2; lacking DNA, the TRBD1 call made by TCRdb goes unchecked. Sequenced: blood T cells: a sorted CD56 or NKG2C T cell subset, CD4+ or CD8+ T cells, or bulk PBMC T cells (not recorded which). The sequence was obtained from a woman between 45 and 65 years old in good health. The CDR3 region is CASSVPDPTGRIGYTF.